This T cell receptor beta chain came from a study of T cells in Graves' hyperthyroidism and ophthalmopathy. Absence of ophthalmopathy progression within 18 months defined stable Graves' hyperthyroidism. Lactation, pregnancy, other autoimmune disease or uncontrolled infection led to exclusion of patients. Diagnoses were established using clinical symptoms, serum thyroxine and TRAb, thyroid ultrasound and orbital computed tomography. Trimming pared 0 bases from V and 9 bases from J, leaving 11 bases between. The CDR3 totals 14 residues. CDR1 is LGHDT, CDR2 YNNKEL, per germline (reference sequence). RNA transcripts served as the template for amplifying TCR beta CDR3 regions. The HTBI primer set was used in a first-round RT-PCR of the TCR CDR3. TCRdb called the multiplex PCR reads again in MiXCR, with one record for every CDR3 protein. Altogether some 200,000 distinct CDR3 sequences are present, 17% being singletons, with the ten largest covering about 50%.

The receptor was isolated from a woman aged 45-65 years with Graves' hyperthyroidism. The sequencing sample was made of blood. V and J are TRBV3-1 and TRBJ2-2; the D gene could be TRBD1 or TRBD2 (6 bases each). The CDR3 region is CASSQDIGGRELFF. The CDR3 DNA is TGTGCCAGCAGCCAAGATATCGGGGGCCGGGAGCTGTTTTTT. The variable domain in full, with the rest retrieved from reference TRBV3-1 and TRBJ2-2, is DTAVSQTPKYLVTQMGNDKSIKCEQNLGHDTMYWYKQDSKKFLKIMFSYNNKELIINETVPNRFSPKSPDKAHLNLHINSLELGDSAVYFCASSQDIGGRELFFGEGSRLTVL.